This T cell receptor (beta chain) was profiled in a study of post-analysis software for immune sequencing data. Study-level background: Secondary progressive, relapsing-remitting and progressive-relapsing multiple sclerosis were among the included disease courses. Findings of the study overall: Diversity measured as normalized Chao1 was significantly lower in multiple sclerosis patients than in controls. Samples made in the same batch grouped tightly together by F measure. With TRBV5-6, TRBV5-1 and TRBV20-1 included, about five TRBV segments were more frequent in patients than in controls.

The CDR3 totals 17 residues. Deletions cut 0 bases from V and 7 bases from J, with 19 bases between. Germline V gene lookup returns CDR1 LGHNA and CDR2 YSLEER. Carried by the TCR beta cDNA libraries were unique molecular identifiers. The T cell input of about 0.95 to 11 million gave a few hundred thousand cDNA molecules. TCRdb itself ran the PCR reads through MiXCR, one entry per CDR3 protein. This sample has fewer than 900,000 distinct CDR3 sequences, with roughly 46% found just once. Remarks on this clonotype: The antigen is unknown.

The specimen sequenced was blood. This TCR was recovered from a girl between 10 and 17 years old with multiple sclerosis. V usage is TRBV4-3 and J usage is TRBJ2-1; D may correspond to TRBD1 or TRBD2 (5 bases each). CDR3 protein: CASSQDGLGPPGNEQFF. The CDR3 DNA reads TGCGCCAGCAGCCAAGATGGATTGGGACCCCCGGGGAATGAGCAGTTCTTC.